Included here is one T cell receptor beta chain sequence, with context. The data originate from a study of cytomegalovirus exposure and HLA in healthy donors. Germline values: CDR1 LNHDA, CDR2 SQIVND (reference sequence). CDR3 length: 15 residues. Trimming took off 6 bases at V and 10 bases at J, with 19 bases between the two ends. With 60 Vbeta and 13 Jbeta primers, the PCR was carried out. Profiling relied on immunoSEQ multiplex PCR, and the TCRdb table lists in-frame clones only, not all of them. The sample records about 110,000 clones, about 77% being singletons. V is TRBV19 and J is TRBJ1-6; D is undetermined. The sequencing input was PBMCs. This receptor was identified in a woman aged 25 to 39 in good health and CMV-seropositive. CDR3 sequence: CASSHHSPLSSPLHF. CDR3 DNA: TGTGCCAGTAGCCACCACAGTCCCCTGTCCTCACCCCTCCACTTT. The entire variable domain, with the rest obtained from reference TRBV19 and TRBJ1-6, is as follows: DGGITQSPKYLFRKEGQNVTLSCEQNLNHDAMYWYRQDPGQGLRLIYYSQIVNDFQKGDIAEGYSVSREKKESFPLTVTSAQKNPTAFYLCASSHHSPLSSPLHFGNGTRLTVT.